These T cell receptor beta chains were read from a single sample in a study of blood T cell repertoires in COVID-19. The method was immunoSEQ multiplex PCR; TCRdb's version includes in-frame clones alone and lacks a portion of them. The data show 350,000 to 500,000 clones, with 88% seen just once and less than 1.5% held by the top ten. The sample comprised PBMCs or T cells enriched from blood (not recorded which). The receptors shown here come from a woman between 18 and 29 years old who had been exposed to COVID-19. The CDR3 runs from the conserved cysteine through the conserved F or W. Size is stated for part of the rows, as once, few or many counts, or as a class when the clone is expanded.

v_gene: TRBV4-2; j_gene: TRBJ2-1; abundance: NA; CDR3aa: CASSQGTGIGNEQFF
v_gene: TRBV6-5; j_gene: TRBJ1-5; abundance: NA; CDR3aa: CASRTTGAAYNLEHF
v_gene: TRBV7-5; j_gene: TRBJ2-2; abundance: once; CDR3aa: CVRSLILSGIGGELFF
v_gene: TRBV5-8; j_gene: TRBJ2-3; abundance: NA; CDR3aa: CASLWGRSTDTQYF
v_gene: TRBV5-1; j_gene: TRBJ1-2; abundance: NA; CDR3aa: CASSPSTVYGYTF
v_gene: TRBV2; j_gene: TRBJ2-1; abundance: NA; CDR3aa: CASSAREGYNEQFF
v_gene: TRBV5-5; j_gene: TRBJ2-7; abundance: few; CDR3aa: CASSSGLWVTSSYEQYF
v_gene: TRBV5-6; j_gene: TRBJ1-2; abundance: NA; CDR3aa: CASSFGRGSGYTF
v_gene: TRBV18; j_gene: TRBJ1-5; abundance: NA; CDR3aa: CASSRQGAINQPQHF
v_gene: TRBV30; j_gene: TRBJ1-1; abundance: NA; CDR3aa: CAWSLTGWNTEAFF
v_gene: TRBV7-6; j_gene: TRBJ2-2; abundance: NA; CDR3aa: CASLRTVATGELFF
v_gene: TRBV7-9; j_gene: TRBJ2-7; abundance: NA; CDR3aa: CASSWGQGFHEQYF
v_gene: TRBV28; j_gene: TRBJ1-5; abundance: NA; CDR3aa: CASSGGGTGGYQPQHF